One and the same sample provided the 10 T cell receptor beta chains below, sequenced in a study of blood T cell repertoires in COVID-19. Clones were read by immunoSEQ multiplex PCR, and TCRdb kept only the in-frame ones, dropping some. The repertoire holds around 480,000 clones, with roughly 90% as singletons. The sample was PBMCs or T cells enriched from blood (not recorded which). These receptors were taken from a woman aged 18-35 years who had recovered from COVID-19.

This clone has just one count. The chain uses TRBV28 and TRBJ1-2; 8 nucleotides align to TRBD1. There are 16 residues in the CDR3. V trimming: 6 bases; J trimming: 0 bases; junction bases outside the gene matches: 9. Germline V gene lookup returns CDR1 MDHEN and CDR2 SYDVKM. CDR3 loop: CASSPHRDRSNYGYTF. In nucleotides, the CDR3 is TGTGCCAGCAGCCCCCACCGGGACAGGTCTAACTATGGCTACACCTTC.

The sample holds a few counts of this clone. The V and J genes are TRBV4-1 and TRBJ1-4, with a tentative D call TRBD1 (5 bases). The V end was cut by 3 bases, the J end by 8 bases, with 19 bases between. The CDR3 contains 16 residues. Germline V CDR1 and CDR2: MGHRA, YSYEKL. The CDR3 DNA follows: TGCGCCAGCAGCCAGCTATCTTTGACAGTGAGGGAAAAACTGTTTTTT. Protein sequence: CASSQLSLTVREKLFF.

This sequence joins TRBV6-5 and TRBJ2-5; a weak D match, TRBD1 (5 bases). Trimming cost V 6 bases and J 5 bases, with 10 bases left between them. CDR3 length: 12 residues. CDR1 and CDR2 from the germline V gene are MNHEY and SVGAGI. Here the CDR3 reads CASRQGQETQYF. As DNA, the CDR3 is TGTGCCAGCAGGCAGGGTCAGGAGACCCAGTACTTC.

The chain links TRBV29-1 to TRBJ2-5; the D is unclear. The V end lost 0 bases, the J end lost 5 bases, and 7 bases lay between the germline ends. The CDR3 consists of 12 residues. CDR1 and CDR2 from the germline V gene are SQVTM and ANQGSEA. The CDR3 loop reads CSVEDLGETQYF. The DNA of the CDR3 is TGCAGCGTTGAAGATCTCGGGGAGACCCAGTACTTC.

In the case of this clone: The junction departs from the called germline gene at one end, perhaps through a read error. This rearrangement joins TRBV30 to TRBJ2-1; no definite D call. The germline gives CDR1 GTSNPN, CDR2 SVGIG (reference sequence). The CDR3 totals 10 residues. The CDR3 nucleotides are TGTGCCTGGGGTGTGAGGGAGCAGTTCTTC. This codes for CAWGVREQFF. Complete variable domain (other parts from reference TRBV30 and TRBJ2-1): SQTIHQWPATLVQPVGSPLSLECTVEGTSNPNLYWYRQAAGRGLQLLFYSVGIGQISSEVPQNLSASRPQDRQFILSSKKLLLSDSGFYLCAWGVREQFFGPGTRLTVL.

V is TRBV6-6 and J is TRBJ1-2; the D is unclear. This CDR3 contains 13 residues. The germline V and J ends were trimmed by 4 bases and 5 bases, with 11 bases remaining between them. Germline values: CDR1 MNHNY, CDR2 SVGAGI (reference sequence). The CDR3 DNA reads TGTGCCAGCAGTTCCGATCAAACTTATGGCTACACCTTC. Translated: CASSSDQTYGYTF.

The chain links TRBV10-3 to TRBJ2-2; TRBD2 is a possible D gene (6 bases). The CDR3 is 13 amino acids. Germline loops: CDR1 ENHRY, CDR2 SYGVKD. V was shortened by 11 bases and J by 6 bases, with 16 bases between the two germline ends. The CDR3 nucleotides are TGTGCCTCCGGGGGATGGGGCGCCGGGGAGCTGTTTTTT. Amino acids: CASGGWGAGELFF.

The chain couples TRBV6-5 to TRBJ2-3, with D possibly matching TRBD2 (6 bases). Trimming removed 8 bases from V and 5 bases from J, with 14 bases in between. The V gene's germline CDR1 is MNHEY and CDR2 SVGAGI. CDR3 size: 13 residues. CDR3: CASLGDSRDTQYF. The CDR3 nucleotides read TGTGCCAGCCTAGGGGACTCCAGAGATACGCAGTATTTT.

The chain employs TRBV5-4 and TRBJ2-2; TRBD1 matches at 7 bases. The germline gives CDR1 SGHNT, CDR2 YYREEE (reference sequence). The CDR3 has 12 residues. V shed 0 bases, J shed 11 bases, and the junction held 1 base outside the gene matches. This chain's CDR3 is CASSLGQGELFF. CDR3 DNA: TGTGCCAGCAGCTTGGGACAGGGAGAGCTGTTTTTT.

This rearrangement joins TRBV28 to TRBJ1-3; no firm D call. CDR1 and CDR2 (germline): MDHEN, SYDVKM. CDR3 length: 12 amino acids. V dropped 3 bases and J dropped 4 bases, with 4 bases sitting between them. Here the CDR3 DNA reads TGTGCCAGCAGTTTGGAGGGAAACACCATATATTTT. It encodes CASSLEGNTIYF.